This T cell receptor beta chain comes out of a study of blood T cell repertoires in COVID-19. In the study overall: From T cells, B-cell-depleted T cells, or PBMCs came the material, which was cDNA or gDNA.

The assay was immunoSEQ multiplex PCR, and TCRdb's table has in-frame clones only and misses some. The sample has about 200,000 clones; over 60% are singletons. The TCR was taken from a woman between 65 and 79 years old with acute or convalescent COVID-19. Sequenced input: peripheral blood.

The CDR3 region is CASSEGLAGGPSDEQFF. CDR3 coding DNA: TGTGCCAGCAGCGAGGGACTAGCGGGAGGGCCCTCGGATGAGCAGTTCTTC. The J gene is TRBJ2-1, the V gene TRBV14; 16 nucleotides align to TRBD2. V lost 5 bases and J lost 8; bases outside the gene matches: 9. The CDR3 totals 17 residues. Germline CDR1 is SGHDN and CDR2 is FVKESK.